The T cell receptor beta chain described here comes from a study of cytomegalovirus exposure and HLA in healthy donors. About the study: The Caucasian-associated ancestry cluster held roughly 81% of roughly 400 genotyped donors. Study-level results: Apparent HLA restriction characterized most CMV-associated TCR beta chains in a later analysis.

The CDR3 loop spans 14 amino acids. V gave up 4 bases and J gave up 3 bases, with 10 bases separating them. Amplification used 60 Vbeta primers and 13 Jbeta primers. TCRdb's table, derived via immunoSEQ multiplex PCR, lists solely in-frame clones and lacks some. This table holds some 130,000 clones, 65% to 90% found once. Regarding this clone: The antigen remains undetermined.

The chain carries TRBV5-7 and TRBJ2-2; D may be TRBD1 (6 bases). TRBV5-7 is sorted into the ORF group, with uncertain function. Sequencing used PBMCs. The TCR sequence derives from a girl aged 2-10 years in good health and CMV-seronegative. CDR3 protein: CASSPGHYTGELFF. The DNA for the CDR3 is TGTGCCAGCAGCCCGGGACATTACACCGGGGAGCTGTTTTTT.